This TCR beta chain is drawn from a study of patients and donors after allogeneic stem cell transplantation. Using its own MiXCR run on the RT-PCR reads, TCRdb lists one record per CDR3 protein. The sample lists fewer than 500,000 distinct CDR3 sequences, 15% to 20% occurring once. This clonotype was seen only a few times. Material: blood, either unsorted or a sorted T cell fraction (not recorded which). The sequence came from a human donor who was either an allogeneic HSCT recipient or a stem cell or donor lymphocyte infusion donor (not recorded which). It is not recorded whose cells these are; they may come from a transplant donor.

The CDR3 is CSALAGRDEKLFF. CDR3 nucleotides: TGCAGTGCGTTGGCGGGGCGGGATGAAAAACTGTTTTTT. The gene calls are TRBV20-1 and TRBJ1-4, with a possible D match to TRBD1 (5 bases). The CDR3 has 13 residues. V shed 6 bases and J shed 6 bases, with 14 bases lying between them. Germline assignment: CDR1 DFQATT and CDR2 SNEGSKA (reference sequence).